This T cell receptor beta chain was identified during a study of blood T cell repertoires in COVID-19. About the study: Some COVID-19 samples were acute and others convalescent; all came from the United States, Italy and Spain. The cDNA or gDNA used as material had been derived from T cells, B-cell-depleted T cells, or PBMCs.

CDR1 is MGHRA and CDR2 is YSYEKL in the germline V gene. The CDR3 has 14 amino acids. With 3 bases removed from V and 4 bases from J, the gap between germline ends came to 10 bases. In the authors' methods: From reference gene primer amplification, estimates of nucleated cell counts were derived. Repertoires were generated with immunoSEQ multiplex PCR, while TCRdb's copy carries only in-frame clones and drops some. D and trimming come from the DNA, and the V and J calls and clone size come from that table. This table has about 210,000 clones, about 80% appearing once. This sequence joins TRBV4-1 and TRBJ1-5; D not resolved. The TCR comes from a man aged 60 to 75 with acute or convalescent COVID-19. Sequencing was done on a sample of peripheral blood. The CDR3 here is CASSQRVVNQPQHF. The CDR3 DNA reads TGCGCCAGCAGCCAGAGGGTGGTAAATCAGCCCCAGCATTTT.